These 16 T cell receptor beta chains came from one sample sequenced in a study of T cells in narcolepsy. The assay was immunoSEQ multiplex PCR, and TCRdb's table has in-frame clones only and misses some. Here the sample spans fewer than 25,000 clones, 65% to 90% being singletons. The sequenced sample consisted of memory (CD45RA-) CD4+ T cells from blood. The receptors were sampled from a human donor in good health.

In DNA, the CDR3 is TGTGCCAGCAGTTTATGGAGCGGGAGTGGGGCTAGCGGGTTTCGCACAGATACGCAGTATTTT. Protein: CASSLWSGSGASGFRTDTQYF. The J gene is TRBJ2-3, the V gene TRBV28; 8 bases map to TRBD2. The CDR3 length is 21 residues. Per the germline V gene, CDR1 is MDHEN and CDR2 is SYDVKM. The J segment lost 1 base and the V segment lost 0 bases, leaving 18 bases of the junction unmatched.

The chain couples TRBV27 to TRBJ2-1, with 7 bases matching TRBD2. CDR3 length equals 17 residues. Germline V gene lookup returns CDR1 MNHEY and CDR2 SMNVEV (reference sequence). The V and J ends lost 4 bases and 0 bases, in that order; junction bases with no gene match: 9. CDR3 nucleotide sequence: TGTGCCAGCAGTTCCCGGGGACTACCGAGCTCCTACAATGAGCAGTTCTTC. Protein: CASSSRGLPSSYNEQFF.

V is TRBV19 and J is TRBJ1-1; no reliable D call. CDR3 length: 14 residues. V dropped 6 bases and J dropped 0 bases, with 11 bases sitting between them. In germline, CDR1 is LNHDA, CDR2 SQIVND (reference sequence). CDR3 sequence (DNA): TGTGCCAGTAGCGCCCCTCGAATGAACACTGAAGCTTTCTTT. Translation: CASSAPRMNTEAFF.

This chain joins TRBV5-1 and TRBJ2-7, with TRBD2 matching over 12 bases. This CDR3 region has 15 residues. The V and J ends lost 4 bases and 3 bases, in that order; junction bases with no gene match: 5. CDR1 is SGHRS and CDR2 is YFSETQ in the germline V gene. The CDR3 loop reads CASSNKTSGSYEQYF. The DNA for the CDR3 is TGCGCCAGCAGCAACAAGACTAGCGGGAGCTACGAGCAGTACTTC.

The DNA for the CDR3 is TGTGCCAGCAGTACAGGGAACTACGAGCAGTACTTC. This sequence encodes CASSTGNYEQYF. The chain is built from TRBV6-5 and TRBJ2-7, with D possibly being TRBD1 (6 bases). The CDR3 is made up of 12 amino acids. V was clipped by 5 bases and J by 3 bases, with 8 bases between them. CDR1 and CDR2 from the germline V gene are MNHEY and SVGAGI.

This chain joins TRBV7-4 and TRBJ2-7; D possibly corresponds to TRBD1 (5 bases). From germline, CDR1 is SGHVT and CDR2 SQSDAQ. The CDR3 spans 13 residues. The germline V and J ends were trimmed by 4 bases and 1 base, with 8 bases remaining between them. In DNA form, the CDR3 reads TGTGCCAGCAGCTCGACAGCGTCCTACGAGCAGTACTTC. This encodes CASSSTASYEQYF.

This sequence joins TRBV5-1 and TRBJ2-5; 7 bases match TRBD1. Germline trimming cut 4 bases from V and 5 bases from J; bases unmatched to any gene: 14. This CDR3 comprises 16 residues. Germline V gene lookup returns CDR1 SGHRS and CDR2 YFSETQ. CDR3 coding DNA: TGCGCCAGCAGCCCCAGGGGGTCCCCGTCGTGGGAGACCCAGTACTTC. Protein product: CASSPRGSPSWETQYF.

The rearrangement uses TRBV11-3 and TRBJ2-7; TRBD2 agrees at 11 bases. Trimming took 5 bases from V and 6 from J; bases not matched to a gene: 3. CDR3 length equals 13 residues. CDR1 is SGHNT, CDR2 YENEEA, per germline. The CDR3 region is CASSPGTSGEQYF. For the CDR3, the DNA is TGTGCCAGCAGCCCCGGGACTAGCGGCGAGCAGTACTTC.

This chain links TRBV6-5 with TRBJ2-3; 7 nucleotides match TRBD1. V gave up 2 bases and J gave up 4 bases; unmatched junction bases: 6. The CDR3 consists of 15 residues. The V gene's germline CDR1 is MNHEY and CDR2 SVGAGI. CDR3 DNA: TGTGCCAGCAGTTACGCTGACAGGGCCTCAGATACGCAGTATTTT. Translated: CASSYADRASDTQYF.

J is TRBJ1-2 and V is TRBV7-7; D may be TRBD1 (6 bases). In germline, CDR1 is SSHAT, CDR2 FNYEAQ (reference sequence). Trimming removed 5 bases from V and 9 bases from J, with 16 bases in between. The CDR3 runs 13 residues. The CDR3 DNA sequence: TGTGCCAGCAGCCTATATGCAGGGGAAAGCTACACCTTC. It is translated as CASSLYAGESYTF.

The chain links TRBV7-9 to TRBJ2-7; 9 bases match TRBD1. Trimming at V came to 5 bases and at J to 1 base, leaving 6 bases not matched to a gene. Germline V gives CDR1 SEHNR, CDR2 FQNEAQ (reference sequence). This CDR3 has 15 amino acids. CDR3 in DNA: TGTGCCAGCAGCCCCCGGGACAGGGCTTCCTACGAGCAGTACTTC. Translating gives CASSPRDRASYEQYF. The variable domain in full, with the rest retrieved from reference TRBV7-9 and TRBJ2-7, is DTGVSQNPRHKITKRGQNVTFRCDPISEHNRLYWYRQTLGQGPEFLTYFQNEAQLEKSRLLSDRFSAERPKGSFSTLEIQRTEQGDSAMYLCASSPRDRASYEQYFGPGTRLTVT.

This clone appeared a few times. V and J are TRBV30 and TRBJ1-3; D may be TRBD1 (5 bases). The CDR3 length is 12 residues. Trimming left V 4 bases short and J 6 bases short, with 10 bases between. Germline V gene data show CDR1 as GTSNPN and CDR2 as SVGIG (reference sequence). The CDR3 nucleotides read TGTGCCTGGAATGGAGGGACAAACACCATATATTTT. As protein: CAWNGGTNTIYF.

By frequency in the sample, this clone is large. The CDR3 is CASRDRGNTGELFF. The CDR3 region has the DNA TGTGCCAGCAGGGACAGGGGGAACACCGGGGAGCTGTTTTTT. The chain combines TRBV7-2 with TRBJ2-2; 9 bases are a match to TRBD1. V was clipped by 6 bases and J by 1 base; unmatched bases: 0. The CDR3 is 14 amino acids. Germline CDR1 reads SGHTA; CDR2 reads FQGNSA.

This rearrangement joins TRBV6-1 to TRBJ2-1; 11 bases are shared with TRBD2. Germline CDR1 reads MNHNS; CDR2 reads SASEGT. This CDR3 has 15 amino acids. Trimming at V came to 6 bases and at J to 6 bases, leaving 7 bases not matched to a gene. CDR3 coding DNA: TGTGCCAGCAGACTAGCGGGAGTCGTGGGCAATGAGCAGTTCTTC. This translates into CASRLAGVVGNEQFF.

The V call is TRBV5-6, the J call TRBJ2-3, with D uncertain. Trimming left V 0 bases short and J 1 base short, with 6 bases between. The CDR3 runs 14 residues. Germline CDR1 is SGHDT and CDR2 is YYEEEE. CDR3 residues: CASSLDAGTDTQYF. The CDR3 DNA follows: TGTGCCAGCAGCTTGGACGCGGGCACAGATACGCAGTATTTT.

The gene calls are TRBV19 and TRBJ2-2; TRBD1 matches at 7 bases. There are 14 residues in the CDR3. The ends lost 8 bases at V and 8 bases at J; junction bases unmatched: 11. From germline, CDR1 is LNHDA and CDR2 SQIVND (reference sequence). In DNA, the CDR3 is TGTGCCAGTCTCAAGGACAGGACAAGAGGGGAGCTGTTTTTT. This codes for CASLKDRTRGELFF.